The next 32 T cell receptor beta chains were all read from a single sample in a study of T cell repertoires in cytomegalovirus infection. Via MiXCR, TCRdb re-called the reads, giving one row per CDR3 protein. This table holds around 550,000 distinct CDR3 sequences, approximately 26% found once. Sequencing was done on a sample of PBMCs. The receptors were sampled from a human donor in good health (CMV status not recorded). Some clones in this sample may be carry-over from other donors' samples.

This clonotype has at least ten counts. The J gene is TRBJ2-5, the V gene TRBV19; 11 bases map to TRBD2. The length of the CDR3 is 15 residues. The junction had 4 bases not matched to a gene; V was cut back by 2 bases and J by 5 bases. Germline CDR1 LNHDA, CDR2 SQIVND (reference sequence). The CDR3 protein is CASSIIAGGSETQYF. The CDR3 DNA reads TGTGCCAGTAGTATAATAGCGGGAGGGTCGGAGACCCAGTACTTC.

Note on this clonotype: It may be a read error: a sequence one base away is much more abundant. The chain carries TRBV6-1 and TRBJ2-3; D gene uncertain. The CDR3 spans 15 residues. Germline values: CDR1 MNHNS, CDR2 SASEGT. CDR3 sequence reads: CASSDGPRFTDKQYF. For the CDR3, the DNA is TGTGCCAGCAGTGACGGGCCAAGATTTACAGATAAGCAGTATTTT.

This clonotype turned up a few times. The chain links TRBV24-1 to TRBJ2-2, with 7 bases fitting TRBD2. The CDR3 runs 15 residues. Germline V gene lookup returns CDR1 KGHDR and CDR2 SFDVKD. Germline trimming cut 4 bases from V and 5 bases from J; bases unmatched to any gene: 6. The CDR3 here is CATSDPREYTGELFF. DNA of the CDR3: TGTGCCACCAGTGACCCGCGGGAGTATACCGGGGAGCTGTTTTTT.

This clonotype was picked up many times. The chain uses TRBV12-3 or TRBV12-4 and TRBJ1-2, with 7 nucleotides matching TRBD1. The CDR3 length is 14 residues. V lost 5 bases and J lost 5; bases outside the gene matches: 8. The chain's CDR3 is CASSETGRGYGYTF. CDR3 DNA: TGTGCCAGCAGTGAGACAGGGAGAGGGTATGGCTACACCTTC.

This clonotype was observed a few times. The V call is TRBV12-3 or TRBV12-4, the J call TRBJ1-2; D gene uncertain. The CDR3 sequence is 15 residues long. The ends were cut back, 6 bases at V and 8 bases at J, with 22 bases in the middle. The CDR3 loop reads CASSPPHRGPWGYTF. DNA for the CDR3: TGTGCCAGCAGCCCGCCCCACAGAGGACCTTGGGGCTACACCTTC.

This clonotype has at least ten counts. The chain joins TRBV6-1 to TRBJ1-4; D remains unclear. Germline lookup yields CDR1 MNHNS and CDR2 SASEGT. The V gene lost 6 bases and the J gene lost 0 bases, with 17 bases spanning the gap. This CDR3 is 17 amino acids long. The CDR3 sequence: CASRPTEEGATNEKLFF. DNA of the CDR3: TGTGCCAGCAGACCCACCGAGGAGGGAGCAACTAATGAAAAACTGTTTTTT.

This clonotype was detected ten times or more. This chain uses TRBV7-2 with TRBJ2-7; 12 nucleotides match TRBD2. J lost 3 bases, V lost 5 bases, and 11 bases had no gene match. The germline gives CDR1 SGHTA, CDR2 FQGNSA. The CDR3 length is 17 residues. The CDR3 region is CASSQGLAGLVGYEQYF. The CDR3 region has the DNA TGTGCCAGCAGCCAAGGACTAGCGGGACTGGTGGGCTACGAGCAGTACTTC.

The V gene is TRBV23-1, the J gene TRBJ2-1; TRBD1 agrees at 7 bases. TRBV23-1 is assigned to the ORF class and has an uncertain function. The length of the CDR3 is 15 residues. Unmatched junction bases numbered 7, after V lost 3 bases and J lost 5 bases. The CDR3 reads CASSHETGKHNEQFF. As DNA, the CDR3 is TGCGCCAGCAGTCACGAGACAGGGAAACACAATGAGCAGTTCTTC.

This clonotype was counted at least ten times. The chain uses TRBV7-6 and TRBJ2-7, with D unresolved. The CDR3 length is 13 residues. V dropped 2 bases and J dropped 1 base, with 6 bases sitting between them. From germline, CDR1 is SGHVS and CDR2 FNYEAQ. The CDR3: CASSLTESYEQYV. The DNA of the CDR3 is TGTGCCAGCAGCTTAACTGAATCCTACGAGCAGTACGTC.

CDR3 in DNA: TGTGCCAGCAGCTTAGGTGCGGGGTACACAGATACGCAGTATTTT. Translated: CASSLGAGYTDTQYF. This sequence joins TRBV7-6 and TRBJ2-3; D possibly corresponds to TRBD2 (6 bases). The CDR3 loop spans 15 amino acids. CDR1 and CDR2 from the germline V gene are SGHVS and FNYEAQ. Trimming cost V 1 base and J 2 bases, with 10 bases left between them.

This rearrangement joins TRBV12-3 or TRBV12-4 to TRBJ1-2; D not certain. The V end was cut by 2 bases, the J end by 6 bases, with 10 bases between. The length of the CDR3 is 13 residues. The CDR3 is CASSLSSVDGYTF. The CDR3 region has the DNA TGTGCCAGCAGTTTATCGTCCGTCGATGGCTACACCTTC.

J is TRBJ1-1 and V is TRBV28; D is possibly TRBD1 (5 bases). The CDR3 extends over 14 amino acids. Trimming removed 5 bases at V and 5 bases at J, with 15 bases between. CDR1 is MDHEN and CDR2 is SYDVKM in the germline V gene. The CDR3 coding sequence is TGTGCCAGCAGTATTGGACAAATGGGAACTGAAGCTTTCTTT. Its protein product is CASSIGQMGTEAFF.

The rearrangement uses TRBV2 and TRBJ2-2; D unresolved. The V end was cut by 8 bases, the J end by 4 bases, with 14 bases between. The CDR3 is 14 residues long. CDR1 is SNHLY and CDR2 is FYNNEI in the germline V gene. The CDR3 DNA reads as TGTGCCAGCCCCTCCGGGTCCACCACCGGGGAGCTGTTTTTT. Its protein product is CASPSGSTTGELFF.

This rearrangement joins TRBV7-9 to TRBJ2-1, with 16 bases aligning to TRBD2. This CDR3 is built from 16 residues. Germline CDR1 is SEHNR and CDR2 is FQNEAQ (reference sequence). J lost 2 bases, V lost 8 bases, and 3 bases had no gene match. This CDR3 reads CASSGLAGGPYNEQFF. Here the CDR3 DNA reads TGTGCCAGCTCGGGACTAGCGGGAGGGCCCTACAATGAGCAGTTCTTC. The whole variable domain, filled in from reference TRBV7-9 and TRBJ2-1, reads DTGVSQNPRHKITKRGQNVTFRCDPISEHNRLYWYRQTLGQGPEFLTYFQNEAQLEKSRLLSDRFSAERPKGSFSTLEIQRTEQGDSAMYLCASSGLAGGPYNEQFFGPGTRLTVL.

The V gene is TRBV28, the J gene TRBJ1-2; D is uncertain. Germline CDR1 is MDHEN and CDR2 is SYDVKM. The V end lost 2 bases, the J end lost 5 bases, and 12 bases lay between the germline ends. This CDR3 is 14 amino acids long. CDR3 region: CASSLAVQGYGYTF. Written as DNA, the CDR3 is TGTGCCAGCAGTTTAGCGGTGCAAGGGTATGGCTACACCTTC.

V and J are TRBV20-1 and TRBJ2-2, with TRBD2 matching 10 bases. CDR1 and CDR2 (germline): DFQATT, SNEGSKA (reference sequence). This CDR3 region has 14 residues. V was pared by 5 bases and J by 4 bases, with 4 bases of the junction left unmatched. The CDR3 DNA follows: TGCAGTGCTTCTAGCGGGAGTTCCACCGGGGAGCTGTTTTTT. This codes for CSASSGSSTGELFF.

The CDR3 spells CASADGDLNQPQHF. The CDR3, as DNA: TGTGCCAGCGCGGATGGGGATCTTAATCAGCCCCAGCATTTT. The gene calls are TRBV7-6 and TRBJ1-5, with D hard to call. V shed 8 bases and J shed 4 bases, with 15 bases lying between them. Germline V gives CDR1 SGHVS, CDR2 FNYEAQ. The CDR3 runs to 14 residues.

This sequence joins TRBV12-3 or TRBV12-4 and TRBJ2-5, with 10 bases fitting TRBD2. The CDR3 is 15 residues long. The ends lost 3 bases at V and 4 bases at J; junction bases unmatched: 5. Written as DNA, the CDR3 is TGTGCCAGCAGTTTCAGCGGGAGGGCCCGAGAGACCCAGTACTTC. Its protein product is CASSFSGRARETQYF.

This clonotype was observed at least ten times. The chain joins TRBV6-1 to TRBJ2-7; possibly TRBD2 for D (8 bases). CDR1 and CDR2 (germline): MNHNS, SASEGT. Trimming stripped 6 bases from V and 5 bases from J, with 20 bases between. The CDR3 extends over 15 amino acids. As DNA, the CDR3 is TGTGCCAGCAGGAAGGGACAGCAGCGGGGGAACGAGCAGTACTTC. Protein: CASRKGQQRGNEQYF.

This clonotype has only a few counts. The gene calls are TRBV24-1 and TRBJ2-1; possibly TRBD1 for D (6 bases). V lost 5 bases, J lost 6 bases, and 10 bases lay in between. CDR1 is KGHDR and CDR2 is SFDVKD in the germline V gene. The CDR3 consists of 13 residues. CDR3 nucleotides: TGTGCCACCAGTGTGGGGGCCCTCAATGAGCAGTTCTTC. As protein: CATSVGALNEQFF.

The V gene is TRBV6-6, the J gene TRBJ2-1; TRBD2 aligns across 7 bases. The V gene's germline CDR1 is MNHNY and CDR2 SVGAGI (reference sequence). CDR3 length: 15 amino acids. V shed 5 bases, J shed 8 bases, and the junction held 12 bases outside the gene matches. The CDR3 nucleotides are TGTGCCAGCAGTACGACGATGGGGGGAGGGGATGAGCAGTTCTTC. It is translated as CASSTTMGGGDEQFF.

Only one count was recorded for this clonotype. V usage is TRBV28 and J usage is TRBJ2-7, with 14 bases matching TRBD2. Germline CDR1 and CDR2: MDHEN and SYDVKM. The CDR3 consists of 15 residues. V trimming: 5 bases; J trimming: 5 bases; junction bases outside the gene matches: 5. CDR3: CASSRTSGRLDEQYV. The DNA of the CDR3 is TGTGCCAGCAGTCGGACTAGCGGGAGGCTGGACGAGCAGTACGTC.

The rearrangement links TRBV7-8 to TRBJ2-7; D possibly corresponds to TRBD1 (6 bases). In germline, CDR1 is SGHVS, CDR2 FQNEAQ. The ends were cut back, 10 bases at V and 3 bases at J, with 16 bases in the middle. The CDR3 runs to 13 residues. The CDR3 sequence: CATARGIGYEQYV. CDR3 sequence (DNA): TGTGCCACCGCGAGGGGGATTGGCTACGAGCAGTACGTC.

This clonotype was seen ten or more times. As DNA, the CDR3 is TGTGCCAGCAGCCCACAAGGGCGATGGAGCAATCAGCCCCAGCATTTT. Translating gives CASSPQGRWSNQPQHF. The J gene is TRBJ1-5, the V gene TRBV7-2; D unclear. Trimming removed 5 bases at V and 1 base at J, with 15 bases between. Germline values: CDR1 SGHTA, CDR2 FQGNSA. CDR3 length: 16 residues. Based on the CDR3 plus reference TRBV7-2 and TRBJ1-5, the full variable domain is GAGVSQSPSNKVTEKGKDVELRCDPISGHTALYWYRQSLGQGLEFLIYFQGNSAPDKSGLPSDRFSAERTGGSVSTLTIQRTQQEDSAVYLCASSPQGRWSNQPQHFGDGTRLSIL.

This clonotype was recorded at least ten times. V gene TRBV12-3 or TRBV12-4 combines with J gene TRBJ1-5; 7 nucleotides line up with TRBD1. Losses at the gene ends were 3 bases for V and 5 bases for J; bases not matched to a gene: 4. This CDR3 has 14 amino acids. Here the CDR3 reads CASSFQGVHQPQHF. DNA of the CDR3: TGTGCCAGCAGTTTCCAGGGGGTCCATCAGCCCCAGCATTTT.

The J gene is TRBJ2-1, the V gene TRBV19; unclear D gene. This CDR3 is built from 15 residues. The germline gives CDR1 LNHDA, CDR2 SQIVND (reference sequence). V gave up 2 bases and J gave up 0 bases, with 8 bases separating them. The CDR3 spells CASSITYSSYNEQFF. The DNA of the CDR3 is TGTGCCAGTAGTATAACGTACTCCTCCTACAATGAGCAGTTCTTC.

The gene calls are TRBV19 and TRBJ2-5, with D possibly matching TRBD2 (6 bases). V was clipped by 3 bases and J by 5 bases, with 10 bases between them. Germline V CDR1 and CDR2: LNHDA, SQIVND (reference sequence). The CDR3 is 13 residues long. The CDR3 spells CASSIYSGETQYF. DNA for the CDR3: TGTGCCAGTAGTATTTACAGCGGGGAGACCCAGTACTTC.

The chain carries TRBV20-1 and TRBJ1-2, with D perhaps TRBD1 (5 bases). CDR1 and CDR2 from the germline V gene are DFQATT and SNEGSKA (reference sequence). This CDR3 spans 11 amino acids. Between the trimmed V and J ends, which lost 6 bases and 5 bases, there was a span of 10 bases. CDR3 nucleotides: TGCAGTGCCCAGGAGGGGTATGGCTACACCTTC. As protein: CSAQEGYGYTF.

This clonotype came up many times. The V gene is TRBV19, the J gene TRBJ1-5; TRBD1 aligns across 7 bases. The trim removed 7 bases at V and 4 bases at J, leaving 4 bases unmatched. Germline V CDR1 and CDR2: LNHDA, SQIVND (reference sequence). This CDR3 region has 13 residues. The CDR3 DNA is TGTGCCAGTAAGGACAGGAGGAATCAGCCCCAGCATTTT. Translated: CASKDRRNQPQHF.

This clonotype was recorded a few times. The CDR3 coding sequence is TGTGCCAGCAGCAAGGGACTTATGAACACCGGGGAGCTGTTTTTT. Its protein is CASSKGLMNTGELFF. The chain couples TRBV7-2 to TRBJ2-2, with D perhaps TRBD2 (6 bases). The V end was cut by 5 bases, the J end by 1 base, with 11 bases between. In germline, CDR1 is SGHTA, CDR2 FQGNSA. The CDR3 consists of 15 residues.

This clonotype was counted only a few times. V is TRBV12-5 and J is TRBJ1-1, with D uncertain. The CDR3 is 11 amino acids. V lost 4 bases, J lost 6 bases, and 6 bases lay in between. CDR1 is LGHNT and CDR2 is FRNRAP in the germline V gene. CDR3 residues: CASGWAAEAFF. The DNA of the CDR3 is TGTGCTAGTGGTTGGGCTGCTGAAGCTTTCTTT.

This clonotype was found many times. The chain employs TRBV7-3 and TRBJ1-6, with a weak D call TRBD1 (5 bases). Germline V CDR1 and CDR2: SGHTA, FQGTGA. The germline V and J ends were trimmed by 6 bases and 0 bases, with 12 bases remaining between them. The CDR3 is 16 amino acids. The CDR3 nucleotides read TGTGCCAGCAGTTCCCCAGGGAGCTCCTATAATTCACCCCTCCACTTT. It codes for CASSSPGSSYNSPLHF.